The subject of this entry is one T cell receptor beta chain. Its antigen has not been determined. Base qualities are missing; no much larger clone stands one base away. V gives up 11 bases and J gives up 4 bases, and the segment between their germline ends measures 15 bases. The CDR3 holds 13 amino acids from the cysteine to the phenylalanine. This entry keeps only the CDR3 DNA: 39 bases, framed from base 1. Per the germline V gene (reference sequence), LNHDA is the CDR1 and SQIVND is the CDR2. These data come from a study of coeliac disease (dated by TCRdb to between 2021 and 2023). With respect to the entire study: Each coeliac patient fell into one of three classes: newly diagnosed active disease, refractory coeliac disease type I, or disease kept under control by a gluten-free diet. Because high-resolution HLA typing was not available, biased TRBV7-2 usage was queried as a proof of principle. Next-generation sequencing of rearranged TRB and TRG CDR3 regions was applied to small intestinal lymphocyte fractions from coeliac and non-coeliac patients. The study was aimed at characterising TR repertoires of small intestinal T cells in active, refractory type I and gluten-free-diet-treated coeliac disease. Of the approximately 30 patients in the full study, around 22 had coeliac disease confirmed by serology and 8 were controls with non-small intestinal disorders. TRB sequencing succeeded for samples from around 28 subjects, including approximately 25 paired bulk unsorted intraepithelial and lamina propria cell samples. The study at large found these results: TRB and TRG repertoires of active coeliac intraepithelial and lamina propria samples showed lower clonality than controls, suggesting recruitment of diverse T cells. High-purity fractions were not obtained when intraepithelial cells were separated from lamina propria cells, so cross-contamination between compartments was possible. TRB repertoires were largely private; most amino acid sequences were unique to one sample, and V-gene usage did not differ significantly by disease group. Published gliadin-specific TRB sequences were found in about 55% of the 18 coeliac lamina propria samples but in only 1 of 6 controls. The authors judged the approach to be unsuitable for unbiased detection of gliadin-specific T cells, because gliadin-specific T cells are scarce and rarely shared between patients.

Aliquots of approximately 500,000 cells were frozen in DMSO/FBS in liquid nitrogen, and one aliquot per fraction was used for sequencing. Every one of the 30 study patients had an endoscopy and a small intestinal biopsy. Once intraepithelial cells had been isolated, the leftover biopsy tissue was digested with collagenase to release lamina propria cells. Genomic DNA was extracted from frozen unsorted cell fractions with the Qiagen DNeasy blood extraction kit. Receptors were amplified or captured by the immunoSEQ multiplex PCR assay. Using reverse primers that targeted J gene segments together with forward primers that targeted V gene segments, the TR loci were amplified in a multiplexed PCR. Amplified CDR3 regions were sequenced on the Illumina HiSeq System. On the study's bioinformatics: To strip out PCR and sequencing errors and collapse the data into unique sequences, a nearest-neighbour algorithm merged closely related reads. Two measures summarised the repertoires: clonality, and T cell density, defined as TR molecules per amount of genomic DNA input. CDR3 amino acid sequences present in at least 80% of unsorted samples were defined as public TRs, and these public TRs were then tested for differential abundance between coeliac and control samples. Every lamina propria sample was searched for matches to a list of around 200 published gliadin-specific TRB sequences. Differences in clonality and density between disease groups were tested by Kruskal-Wallis tests, followed by Dunn post-tests. In its TCRdb copy, this immuneACCESS table keeps in-frame sequences only and misses some clones. Where compared with another copy, unresolved V genes explain less than half of these, and the others have no known cause. Clone size and the V and J calls come from that table; the DNA yielded D and trimming. A total of approximately 7,400 clones appear in this sample, 63% of them only once. Of the sample, about 3% is held by the ten largest clones.

Source material: lamina propria lymphocytes from the gut. The sample's cell subset or site, from its label and the paper: lamina propria cell (LPC) fraction of small intestinal biopsy. The rearrangement combines TRBV19 with TRBJ2-1, and TRBD1 may be the D gene, going by 6 matching bases. The source of this sequence is an older woman with active celiac disease. The DNA sequence is given as TGTGCCGCAGGGGCGAGGAGGTACAATGAGCAGTTCTTC. The translation is CAAGARRYNEQFF.